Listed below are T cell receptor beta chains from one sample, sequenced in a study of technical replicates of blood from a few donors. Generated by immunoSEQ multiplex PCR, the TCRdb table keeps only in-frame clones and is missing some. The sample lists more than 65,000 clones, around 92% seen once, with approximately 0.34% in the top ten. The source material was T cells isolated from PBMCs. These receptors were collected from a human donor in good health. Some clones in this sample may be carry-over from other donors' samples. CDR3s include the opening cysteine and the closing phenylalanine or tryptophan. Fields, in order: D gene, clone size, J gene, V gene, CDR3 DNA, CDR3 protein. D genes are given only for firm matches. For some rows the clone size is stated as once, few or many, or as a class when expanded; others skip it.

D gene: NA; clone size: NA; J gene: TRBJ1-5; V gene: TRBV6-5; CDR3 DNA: TGTGCCAGCAGTCCCTCGGGGTTTGCCCAGCATTTT; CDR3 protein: CASSPSGFAQHF
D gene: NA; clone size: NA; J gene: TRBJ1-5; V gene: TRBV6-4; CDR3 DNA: TGTGCCAGCAGAAGGGGGGGGACCCGCCGCAATCAGCCCCAGCATTTT; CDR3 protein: CASRRGGTRRNQPQHF
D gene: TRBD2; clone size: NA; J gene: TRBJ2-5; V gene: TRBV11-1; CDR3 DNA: TGTGCCAGCAGCTTAGCGGAGGCTAGCGGGGGGCAAGAGACCCAGTACTTC; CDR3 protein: CASSLAEASGGQETQYF
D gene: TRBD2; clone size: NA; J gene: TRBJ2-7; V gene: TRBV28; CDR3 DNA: TGTGCCAGCAGGAGGACTAGCGGGATCGAGCAGTACTTC; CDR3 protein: CASRRTSGIEQYF
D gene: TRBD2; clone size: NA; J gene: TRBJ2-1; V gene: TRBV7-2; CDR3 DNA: TGTGCCAGCAGCTTAGCTTCGTTTTATGCTAGCGGGAGACCCTCGGGCAATGAGCAGTTCTTC; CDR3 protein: CASSLASFYASGRPSGNEQFF
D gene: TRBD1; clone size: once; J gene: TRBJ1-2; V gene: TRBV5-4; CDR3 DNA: TGTGCCAGCAGCTGGGACAGAGCTAACTATGGCTACACCTTC; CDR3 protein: CASSWDRANYGYTF
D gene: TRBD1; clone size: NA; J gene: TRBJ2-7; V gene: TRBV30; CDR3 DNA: TGTGCCTGGAGTGGGACAGGGAAGTCCCCCTACGAGCAGTACTTC; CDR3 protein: CAWSGTGKSPYEQYF
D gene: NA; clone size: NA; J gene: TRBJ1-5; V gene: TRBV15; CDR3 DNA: TGTGCCACCAGCAGAGAGCGGAGATCCAATCAGCCCCAGCATTTT; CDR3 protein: CATSRERRSNQPQHF
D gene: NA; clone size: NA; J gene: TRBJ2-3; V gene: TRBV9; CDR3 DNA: TGTGCCAGCAGCGTAGCGCGGGACACAGATACGCAGTATTTT; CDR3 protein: CASSVARDTDTQYF
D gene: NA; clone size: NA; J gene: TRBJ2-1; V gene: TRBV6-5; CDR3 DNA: TGTGCCAGCAGTCCCGGACTACAGATCGACAATGAGCAGTTCTTC; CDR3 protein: CASSPGLQIDNEQFF
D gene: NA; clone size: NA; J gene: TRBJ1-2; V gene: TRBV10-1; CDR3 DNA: TGCGCCAGCAGTCCAGGACTTAACTATGGCTACACCTTC; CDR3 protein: CASSPGLNYGYTF
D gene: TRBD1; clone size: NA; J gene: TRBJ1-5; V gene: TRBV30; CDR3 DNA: TGTGCCTGGAGTGTAGGCAGGGGGCCGGGGTATAGCAATCAGCCCCAGCATTTT; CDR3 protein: CAWSVGRGPGYSNQPQHF
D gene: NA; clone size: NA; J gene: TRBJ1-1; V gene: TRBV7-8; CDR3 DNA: TGTGCCAGCGGAGTAGCGAACACTGAAGCTTTCTTT; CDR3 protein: CASGVANTEAFF
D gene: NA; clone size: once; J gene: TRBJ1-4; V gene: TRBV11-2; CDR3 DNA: TGTGCCAGCAGCTTAGGGTGGAGGGGTGCTAATGAAAAACTGTTTTTT; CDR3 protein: CASSLGWRGANEKLFF
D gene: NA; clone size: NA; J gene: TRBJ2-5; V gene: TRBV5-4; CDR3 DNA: TGTGCCAGCAGCTTGGAAGCCAAACCAGAGACCCAGTACTTC; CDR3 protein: CASSLEAKPETQYF
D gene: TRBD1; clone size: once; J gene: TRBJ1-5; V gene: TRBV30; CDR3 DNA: TGTGCCTGGAGTGGGGGACAGGGGCGGGCGGTCCGTAATCAGCCCCAGCATTTT; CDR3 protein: CAWSGGQGRAVRNQPQHF
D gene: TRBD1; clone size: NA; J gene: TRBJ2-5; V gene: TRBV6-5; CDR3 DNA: TGTGCCAGCAGTTACGACACAGGGGAAGAGACCCAGTACTTC; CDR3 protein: CASSYDTGEETQYF
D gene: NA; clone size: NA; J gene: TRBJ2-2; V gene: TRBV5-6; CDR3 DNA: TGTGCCAGCAGCTTGTACGTAAGCGGGAACACCGGGGAGCTGTTTTTT; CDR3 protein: CASSLYVSGNTGELFF
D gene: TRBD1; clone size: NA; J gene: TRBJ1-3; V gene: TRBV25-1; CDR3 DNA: TGTGCCAGCAGTGAATCCCGGGACAGGGAGTCTTCTGGAAACACCATATATTTT; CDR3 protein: CASSESRDRESSGNTIYF
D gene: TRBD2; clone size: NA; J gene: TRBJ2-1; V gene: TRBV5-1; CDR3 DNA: TGCGCCAGCAGCTCCGGACTAGCGGGAGCAGAGGAGCAGTTCTTC; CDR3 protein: CASSSGLAGAEEQFF
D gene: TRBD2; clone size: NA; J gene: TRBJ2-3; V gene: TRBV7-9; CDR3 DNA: TGTGCCAGCAGCTGGACTAGCGGGACCCTCACTAGCACAGATACGCAGTATTTT; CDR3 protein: CASSWTSGTLTSTDTQYF
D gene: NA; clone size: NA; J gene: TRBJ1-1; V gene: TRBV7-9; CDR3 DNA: TGTGCCAGCAGCTTTTCGACTGAAGCTTTCTTT; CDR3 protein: CASSFSTEAFF
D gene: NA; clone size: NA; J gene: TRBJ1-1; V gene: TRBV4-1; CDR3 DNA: TGCGCCAGCAGCCAAGAATCTATCACTGAAGCTTTCTTT; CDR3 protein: CASSQESITEAFF
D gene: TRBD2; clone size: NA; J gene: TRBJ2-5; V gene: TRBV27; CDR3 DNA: TGTGCCAGCAGTATTCGGGGGGGCCGGGAGACCCAGTACTTC; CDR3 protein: CASSIRGGRETQYF
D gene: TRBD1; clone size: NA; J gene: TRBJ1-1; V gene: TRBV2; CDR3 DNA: TGTGCCAGCAGTGCCGCAGGGGGCGACACTGAAGCTTTCTTT; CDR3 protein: CASSAAGGDTEAFF
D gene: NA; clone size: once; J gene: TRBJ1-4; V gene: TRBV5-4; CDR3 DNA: TGTGCCAGCAGCGCAGGTGGAAGTAATGAAAAACTGTTTTTT; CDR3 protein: CASSAGGSNEKLFF
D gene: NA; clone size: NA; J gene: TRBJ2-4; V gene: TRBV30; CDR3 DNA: TGTGCCTGGAGTCTCCGGGAGCAAACCATTCAGTACTTC; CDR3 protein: CAWSLREQTIQYF
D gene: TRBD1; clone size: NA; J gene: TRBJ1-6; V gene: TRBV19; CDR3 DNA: TGTGCCAGTACTCTGGACAGGGCTTATAATTCACCCCTCCACTTT; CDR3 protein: CASTLDRAYNSPLHF
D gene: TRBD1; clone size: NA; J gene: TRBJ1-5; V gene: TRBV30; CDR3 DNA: TGTGCCTGGACAATCAGGGGGACTCTCCGGCAGCCCCAGCATTTT; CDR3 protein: CAWTIRGTLRQPQHF
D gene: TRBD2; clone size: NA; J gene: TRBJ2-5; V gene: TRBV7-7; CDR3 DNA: TGTGCTAGCAGCCGCGGGGGGTACCAAGAGACCCAGTACTTC; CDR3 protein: CASSRGGYQETQYF
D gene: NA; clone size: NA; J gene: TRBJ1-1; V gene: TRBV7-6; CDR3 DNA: TGTGCCAGCAGCTCGACCCTTGACAGTCCTGAAGCTTTCTTT; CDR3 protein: CASSSTLDSPEAFF
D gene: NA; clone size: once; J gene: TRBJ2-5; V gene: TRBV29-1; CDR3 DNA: TGCAGCGTTGAAGATACTGAACTAGTACAAGAGACCCAGTACTTC; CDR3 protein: CSVEDTELVQETQYF
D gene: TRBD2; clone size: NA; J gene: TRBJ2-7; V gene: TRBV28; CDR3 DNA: TGTGCCAGCAGTTTAGCTAGCGGGAGTGGGACCTACGAGCAGTACTTC; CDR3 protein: CASSLASGSGTYEQYF
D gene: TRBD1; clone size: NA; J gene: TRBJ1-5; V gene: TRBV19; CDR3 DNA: TGTGCCACCCAGGGACAGGGGGGTCAGCCCCAGCATTTT; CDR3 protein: CATQGQGGQPQHF
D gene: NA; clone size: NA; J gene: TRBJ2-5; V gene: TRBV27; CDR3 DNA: TGTGCCAGCAGCGACCAGGGGAACCAAGAGACCCAGTACTTC; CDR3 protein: CASSDQGNQETQYF
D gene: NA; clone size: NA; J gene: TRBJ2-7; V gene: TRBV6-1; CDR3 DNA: TGTGCCTCTGGGTCGGCAGGGTTCTCCTACGAGCAGTACTTC; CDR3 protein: CASGSAGFSYEQYF
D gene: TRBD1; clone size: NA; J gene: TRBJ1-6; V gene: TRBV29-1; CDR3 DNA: TGCAGCGTCGGTGACAGGGGAGATTCACCCCTCCACTTT; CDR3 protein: CSVGDRGDSPLHF
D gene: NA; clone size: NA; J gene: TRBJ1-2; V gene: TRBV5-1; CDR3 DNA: TGCGCCAGCAGCTTGGGACAGCTTAACTATGGCTACACCTTC; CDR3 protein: CASSLGQLNYGYTF
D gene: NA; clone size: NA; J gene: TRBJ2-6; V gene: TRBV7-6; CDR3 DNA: TGTGCCAGCAGCACATCTCCCGGGACTTCTTACTCTGGGGCCAACGTCCTGACTTTC; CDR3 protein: CASSTSPGTSYSGANVLTF
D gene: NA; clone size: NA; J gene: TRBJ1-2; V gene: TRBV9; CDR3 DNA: TGTGCCAGCAGCGTAGGGGCAGATACTAACTATGGCTACACCTTC; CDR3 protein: CASSVGADTNYGYTF
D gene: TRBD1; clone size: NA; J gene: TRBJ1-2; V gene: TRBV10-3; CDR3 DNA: TGTGCCATCAGTGAGAGGGGAACCGACAGGGAAAATGGCTACACCTTC; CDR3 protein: CAISERGTDRENGYTF
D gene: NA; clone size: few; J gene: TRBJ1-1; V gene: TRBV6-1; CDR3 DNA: TGTGCCAGTACCACAGGGTTCGCGGCTTTCTTT; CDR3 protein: CASTTGFAAFF
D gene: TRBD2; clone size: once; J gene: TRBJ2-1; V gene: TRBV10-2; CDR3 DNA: TGCGCCAGCAGTGAGTCCCAGCGGGGGTTCTATGAGCAGTTCTTC; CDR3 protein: CASSESQRGFYEQFF
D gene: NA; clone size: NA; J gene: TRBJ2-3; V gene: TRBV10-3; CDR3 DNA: TGTGCCATCAGTGAGTCCGAAGAGACAGTACTCACAGATACGCAGTATTTT; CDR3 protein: CAISESEETVLTDTQYF
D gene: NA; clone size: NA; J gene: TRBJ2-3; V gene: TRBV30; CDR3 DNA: TGTGCCTATAACACGGGGGCAGATACGCAGTATTTT; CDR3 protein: CAYNTGADTQYF
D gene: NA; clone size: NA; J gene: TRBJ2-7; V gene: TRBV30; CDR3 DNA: TGTGCCTGGAGTAGGGGAAGGGCCGGATCCGAGCAGTACTTC; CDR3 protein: CAWSRGRAGSEQYF
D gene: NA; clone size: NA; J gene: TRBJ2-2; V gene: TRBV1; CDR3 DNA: TGCACCAGCAGCCAAGCCACAGGGACTAGCGGGAGCGACACCGGGGAGCTGTTTTTT; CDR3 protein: CTSSQATGTSGSDTGELFF
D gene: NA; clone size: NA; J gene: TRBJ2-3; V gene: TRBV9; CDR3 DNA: TGTGCCAGCAGCGCCGTATCCCTGGGCGCGGCGCGGGGTACGCAGTATTTT; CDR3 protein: CASSAVSLGAARGTQYF
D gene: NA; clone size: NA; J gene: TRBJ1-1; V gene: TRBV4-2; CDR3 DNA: TGTGCCAGCAGTACAGGGAGCGGATTGAGGACTGAAGCTTTCTTT; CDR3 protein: CASSTGSGLRTEAFF
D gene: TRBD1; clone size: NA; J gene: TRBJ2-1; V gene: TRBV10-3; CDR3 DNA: TGTGCCATCAGAGCGTCATCCGGGACAGGGGGCTACAATGAGCAGTTCTTC; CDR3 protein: CAIRASSGTGGYNEQFF
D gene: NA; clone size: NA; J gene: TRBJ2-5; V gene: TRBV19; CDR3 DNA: TGTGCCAGTAGTATAGATAGCCAAGAGACCCAGTACTTC; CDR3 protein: CASSIDSQETQYF
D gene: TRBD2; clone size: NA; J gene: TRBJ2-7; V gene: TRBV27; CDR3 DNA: TGTGCCAGCAGTTTATGGGCTAGCGGAGCGTACGAGCAGTACTTC; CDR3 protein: CASSLWASGAYEQYF